The rows below give T cell receptor beta chains drawn from one sample of a study of somatic mutations in cytotoxic T cells in rheumatoid arthritis. Sequencing was performed with immunoSEQ multiplex PCR; in TCRdb, only in-frame clones are kept and a portion is missing. The table includes 15,000 to 20,000 clones, more than 70% detected once. The sample consisted of CD8+ T cells sorted from blood. The receptors stem from an adult with rheumatoid arthritis. The CDR3 runs from the conserved cysteine through the conserved F or W. A D gene is named only where the DNA matches it firmly. A row's size may be missing; if present it is once, few, many or a size class.

TRBV7-6	TRBD2	TRBJ2-2	-	TGTGCCACCACAGGGGAGGCCCTAGCGGGAGGGGTTGCCGGGGAGCTGTTTTTT	CATTGEALAGGVAGELFF
TRBV28	-	TRBJ2-7	-	TGTGCCAGCAGGAAGGGGGAGGGGGCGAAGTCCTACGAGCGGTACTTC	CASRKGEGAKSYERYF
TRBV7-7	-	TRBJ2-1	-	TGTGCTAGCAGCTTAGGGGAGTCCGCAAACAATGAGCAGTTCTTC	CASSLGESANNEQFF
TRBV2	-	TRBJ1-1	once	TGTGCCAGCAAAGGGGGGGACACTGAAGCTTTCTTT	CASKGGDTEAFF
TRBV10-3	TRBD2	TRBJ2-1	-	TGTGCCACCTGGACTAGCGGGAGTAGAAATGAGCAGTTCTTC	CATWTSGSRNEQFF
TRBV7-9	-	TRBJ2-5	-	TGTGCCAGCAGCTTATTGGGTTTCGATCAAGAGACCCAGTACTTC	CASSLLGFDQETQYF
TRBV7-9	-	TRBJ1-5	-	TGTGCCAGCAGCGCTGGGGGGGTCAATCAGCCCCAGCATTTT	CASSAGGVNQPQHF
TRBV5-4	TRBD1	TRBJ1-1	-	TGTGCCAGCAGCTTGCGGGACAGGGGGGCCACTGAAGCTTTCTTT	CASSLRDRGATEAFF
TRBV27	-	TRBJ1-4	-	TGTGCCAGCAGTGAATTCCATGGCAGGTCGAATGAAAAACTGTTTTTT	CASSEFHGRSNEKLFF
TRBV19	-	TRBJ2-2	-	TGTGCCAGTAGTATAGATCTGAGTCTGAACACCGGGGAGCTGTTTTTT	CASSIDLSLNTGELFF
TRBV19	TRBD1	TRBJ1-1	-	TGTGCCAGTAGTATTCTGACAGGGGGGAACACTGAAGCTTTCTTT	CASSILTGGNTEAFF
TRBV25-1	-	TRBJ1-5	-	TGTGCCAGCAGTGACTCAGGGGATGGACAGCCCCAGCATTTT	CASSDSGDGQPQHF
TRBV4-3	-	TRBJ1-3	-	TGCGCCAGCAGCCAAGATGGGGCTACATCTGGAAACACCATATATTTT	CASSQDGATSGNTIYF
TRBV9	TRBD1	TRBJ1-1	once	TGTGCCAGCAGCTTGACAGGGGGGAACACTGAAGCTTTCTTT	CASSLTGGNTEAFF
TRBV28	TRBD2	TRBJ2-2	-	TGTGCCAGCAGTCTTCGACTAGCGGGAGACCCCACCGGGGAGCTGTTTTTT	CASSLRLAGDPTGELFF
TRBV2	-	TRBJ2-7	-	TGTGCCGGCTTGCCCGGGGGCTCGGGGGAGCAGTACTTC	CAGLPGGSGEQYF
TRBV19	-	TRBJ2-7	-	TGTGCCAGTAGTATGGCCGGGACAACATACGAGCAGTACTTC	CASSMAGTTYEQYF
TRBV7-6	-	TRBJ2-1	once	TGTGCCAGCAGCCCCCGTCTGGGACGGGGAACCTACAATGAGCAGTTCTTC	CASSPRLGRGTYNEQFF
TRBV7-3	-	TRBJ2-7	-	TGTGCCAGCAGCGAGGGACCCTCCTACGAGCAGTACTTC	CASSEGPSYEQYF
TRBV5-3	TRBD1	TRBJ1-4	few	TGTGCCAGAAGCCCCGGACAGGGCACGACTAATGAAAAACTGTTTTTT	CARSPGQGTTNEKLFF
TRBV9	-	TRBJ1-1	-	TGTGCCAGCAGCGCGTCCGGGCCCTTT	CASSASGPF
TRBV5-4	-	TRBJ1-6	-	TGTGCCAGCAGCTTGCTTAATAATTCACCCCTCCACTTT	CASSLLNNSPLHF
TRBV5-8	-	TRBJ2-1	-	TGTGCCAGTAATAACTTCGGACTGGCGGGCAAGAATGAGCAGTTCTTC	CASNNFGLAGKNEQFF
TRBV4-3	TRBD2	TRBJ2-7	-	TGCGCCAGCAGCCAAGATCGGCTAGCGGGAGTATACGAGCAGTACTTC	CASSQDRLAGVYEQYF
TRBV4-1	-	TRBJ2-3	few	TGCGCCAGCAGCCAAGGGGCACAGGGCTTATTCACAGATACGCAGTATTTT	CASSQGAQGLFTDTQYF
TRBV4-3	-	TRBJ2-7	-	TGCGCCAGCAGCCAAGATCGGGCTCAGGGAGACTACGAGCAGTACTTC	CASSQDRAQGDYEQYF
TRBV7-2	-	TRBJ2-1	-	TGTGCCAGCAGCTCAGACCTCGGAACCGGCTACAATGAGCAGTTCTTC	CASSSDLGTGYNEQFF